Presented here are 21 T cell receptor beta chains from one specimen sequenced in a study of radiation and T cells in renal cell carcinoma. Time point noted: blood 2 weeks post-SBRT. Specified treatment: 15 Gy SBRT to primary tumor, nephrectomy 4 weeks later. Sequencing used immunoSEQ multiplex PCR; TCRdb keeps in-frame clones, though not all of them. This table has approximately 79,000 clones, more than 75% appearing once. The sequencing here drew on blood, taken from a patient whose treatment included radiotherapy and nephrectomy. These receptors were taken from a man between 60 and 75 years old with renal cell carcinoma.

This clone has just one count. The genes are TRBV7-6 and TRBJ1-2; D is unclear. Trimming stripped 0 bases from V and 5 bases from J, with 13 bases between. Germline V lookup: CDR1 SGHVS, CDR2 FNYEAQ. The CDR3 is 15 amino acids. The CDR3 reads CASSLAPQQSYGYTF. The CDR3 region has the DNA TGTGCCAGCAGCTTAGCGCCACAGCAAAGTTATGGCTACACCTTC.

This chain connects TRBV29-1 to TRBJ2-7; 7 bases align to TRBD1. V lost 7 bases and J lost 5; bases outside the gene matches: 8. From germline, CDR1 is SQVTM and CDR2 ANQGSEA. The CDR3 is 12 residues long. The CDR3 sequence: CSASDREHEQYF. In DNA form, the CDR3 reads TGCAGCGCCTCTGACAGGGAACACGAGCAGTACTTC.

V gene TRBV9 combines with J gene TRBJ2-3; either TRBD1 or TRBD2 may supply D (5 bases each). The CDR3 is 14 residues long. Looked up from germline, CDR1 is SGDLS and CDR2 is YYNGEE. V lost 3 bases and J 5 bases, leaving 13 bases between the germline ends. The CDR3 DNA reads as TGTGCCAGCAGCGGCTCGGGGCGCGGAGATACGCAGTATTTT. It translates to CASSGSGRGDTQYF.

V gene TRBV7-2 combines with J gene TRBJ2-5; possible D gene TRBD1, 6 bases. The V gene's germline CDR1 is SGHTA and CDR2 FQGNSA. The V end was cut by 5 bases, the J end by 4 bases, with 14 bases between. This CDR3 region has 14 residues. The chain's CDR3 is CASSPTGLGETQYF. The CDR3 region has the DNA TGTGCCAGCAGCCCCACAGGGCTGGGAGAGACCCAGTACTTC. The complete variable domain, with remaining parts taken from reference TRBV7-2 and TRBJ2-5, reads GAGVSQSPSNKVTEKGKDVELRCDPISGHTALYWYRQSLGQGLEFLIYFQGNSAPDKSGLPSDRFSAERTGGSVSTLTIQRTQQEDSAVYLCASSPTGLGETQYFGPGTRLLVL.

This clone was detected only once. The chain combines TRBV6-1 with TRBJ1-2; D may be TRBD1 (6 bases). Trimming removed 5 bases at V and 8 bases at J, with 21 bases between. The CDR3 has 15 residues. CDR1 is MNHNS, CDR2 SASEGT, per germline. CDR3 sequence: CASSLSRGGPRGYTF. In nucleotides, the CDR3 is TGTGCCAGCAGTTTATCTCGGGGGGGCCCTAGAGGCTACACCTTC.

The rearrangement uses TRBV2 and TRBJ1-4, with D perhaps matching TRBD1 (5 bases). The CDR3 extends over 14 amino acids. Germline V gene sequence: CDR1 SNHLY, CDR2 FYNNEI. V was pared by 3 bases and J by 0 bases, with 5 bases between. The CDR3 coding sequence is TGTGCCAGCAGTGAGGACACAACTAATGAAAAACTGTTTTTT. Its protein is CASSEDTTNEKLFF. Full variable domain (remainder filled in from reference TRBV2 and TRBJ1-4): EPEVTQTPSHQVTQMGQEVILRCVPISNHLYFYWYRQILGQKVEFLVSFYNNEISEKSEIFDDQFSVERPDGSNFTLKIRSTKLEDSAMYFCASSEDTTNEKLFFGSGTQLSVL.

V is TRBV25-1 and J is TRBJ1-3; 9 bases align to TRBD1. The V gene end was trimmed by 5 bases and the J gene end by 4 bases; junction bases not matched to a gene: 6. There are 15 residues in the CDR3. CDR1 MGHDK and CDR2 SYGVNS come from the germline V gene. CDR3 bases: TGTGCCAGCAGTAGGGACAGGGTTCTGGGAAACACCATATATTTT. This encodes CASSRDRVLGNTIYF.

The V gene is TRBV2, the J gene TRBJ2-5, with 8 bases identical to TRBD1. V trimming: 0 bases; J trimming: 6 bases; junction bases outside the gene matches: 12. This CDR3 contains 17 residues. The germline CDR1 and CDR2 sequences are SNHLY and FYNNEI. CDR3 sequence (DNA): TGTGCCAGCAGTGAAGCGTTCTCCGGACAGGGTCGTCAGACCCAGTACTTC. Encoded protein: CASSEAFSGQGRQTQYF.

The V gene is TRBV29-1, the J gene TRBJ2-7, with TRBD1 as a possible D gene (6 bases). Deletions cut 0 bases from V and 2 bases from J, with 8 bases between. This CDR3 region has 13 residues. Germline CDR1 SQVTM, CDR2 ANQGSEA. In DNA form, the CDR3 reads TGCAGCGTTGAAGAACAGGGAACCTACGAGCAGTACTTC. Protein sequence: CSVEEQGTYEQYF.

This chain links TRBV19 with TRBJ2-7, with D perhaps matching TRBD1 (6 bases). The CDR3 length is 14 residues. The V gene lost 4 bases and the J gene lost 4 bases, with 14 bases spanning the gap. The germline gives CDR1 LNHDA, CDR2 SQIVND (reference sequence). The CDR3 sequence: CASSRSARGYEQYF. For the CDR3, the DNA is TGTGCCAGTAGTAGGTCCGCCAGGGGATACGAGCAGTACTTC.

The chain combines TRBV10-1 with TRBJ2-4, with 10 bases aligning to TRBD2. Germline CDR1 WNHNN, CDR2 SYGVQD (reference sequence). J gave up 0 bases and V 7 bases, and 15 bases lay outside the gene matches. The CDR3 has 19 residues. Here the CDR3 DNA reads TGCGCCAGCAACATTGTACAGCGGGAGGGGTTCCTAGCCAAAAACATTCAGTACTTC. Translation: CASNIVQREGFLAKNIQYF.

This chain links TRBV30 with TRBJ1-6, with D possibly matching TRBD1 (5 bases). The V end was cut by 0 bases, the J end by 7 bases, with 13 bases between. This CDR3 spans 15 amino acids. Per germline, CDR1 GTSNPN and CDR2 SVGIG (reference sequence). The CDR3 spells CAWSVLSGANSPLHF. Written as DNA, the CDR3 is TGTGCCTGGAGTGTTCTTAGTGGGGCAAATTCACCCCTCCACTTT.

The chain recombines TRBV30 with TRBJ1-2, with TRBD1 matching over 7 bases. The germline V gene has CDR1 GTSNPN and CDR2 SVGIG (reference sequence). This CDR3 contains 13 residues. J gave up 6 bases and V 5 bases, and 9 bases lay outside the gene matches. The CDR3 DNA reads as TGTGCCTGGGGTCGGGACAGACCGAATGGCTACACCTTC. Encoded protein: CAWGRDRPNGYTF.

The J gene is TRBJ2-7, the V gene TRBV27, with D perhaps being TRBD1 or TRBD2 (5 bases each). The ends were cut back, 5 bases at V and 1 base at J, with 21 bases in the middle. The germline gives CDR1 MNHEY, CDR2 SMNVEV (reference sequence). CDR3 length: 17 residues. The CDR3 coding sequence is TGTGCCAGCAGTCGTAATAGTGGGGGAAGGCTTTCCTACGAGCAGTACTTC. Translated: CASSRNSGGRLSYEQYF.

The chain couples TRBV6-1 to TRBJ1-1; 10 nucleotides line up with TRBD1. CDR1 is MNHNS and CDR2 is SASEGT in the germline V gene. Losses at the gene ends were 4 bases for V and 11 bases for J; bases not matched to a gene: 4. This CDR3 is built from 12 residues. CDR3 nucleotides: TGTGCCAGCAGTGTCCGACAGGGGGCGGCTTTCTTT. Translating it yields CASSVRQGAAFF.

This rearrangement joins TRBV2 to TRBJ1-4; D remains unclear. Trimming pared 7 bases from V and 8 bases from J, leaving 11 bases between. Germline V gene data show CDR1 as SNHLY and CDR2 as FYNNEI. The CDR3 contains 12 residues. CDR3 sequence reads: CASTGVREKLFF. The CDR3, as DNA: TGTGCCAGCACCGGGGTTCGGGAAAAACTGTTTTTT.

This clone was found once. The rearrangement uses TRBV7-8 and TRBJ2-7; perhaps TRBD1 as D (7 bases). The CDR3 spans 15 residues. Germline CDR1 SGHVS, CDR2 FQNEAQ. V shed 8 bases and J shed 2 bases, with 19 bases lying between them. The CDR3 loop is CASPRGRDIPYEQYF. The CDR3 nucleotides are TGTGCCAGCCCGAGGGGGCGGGATATCCCCTACGAGCAGTACTTC.

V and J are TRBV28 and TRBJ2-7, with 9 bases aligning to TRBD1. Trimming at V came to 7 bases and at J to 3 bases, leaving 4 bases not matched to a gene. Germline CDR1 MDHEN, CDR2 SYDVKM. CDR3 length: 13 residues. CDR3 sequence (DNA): TGTGCCAGCAATACAGGGGGCGACTACGAGCAGTACTTC. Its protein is CASNTGGDYEQYF. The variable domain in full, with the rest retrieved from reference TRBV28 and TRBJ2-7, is DVKVTQSSRYLVKRTGEKVFLECVQDMDHENMFWYRQDPGLGLRLIYFSYDVKMKEKGDIPEGYSVSREKKERFSLILESASTNQTSMYLCASNTGGDYEQYFGPGTRLTVT.

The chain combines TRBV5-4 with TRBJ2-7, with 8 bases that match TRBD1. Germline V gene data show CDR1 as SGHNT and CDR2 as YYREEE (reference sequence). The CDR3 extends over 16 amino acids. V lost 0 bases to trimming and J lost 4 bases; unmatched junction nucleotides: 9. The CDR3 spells CASSLGPGGVRYEQYF. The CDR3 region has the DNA TGTGCCAGCAGCTTGGGGCCAGGGGGCGTCAGGTACGAGCAGTACTTC.

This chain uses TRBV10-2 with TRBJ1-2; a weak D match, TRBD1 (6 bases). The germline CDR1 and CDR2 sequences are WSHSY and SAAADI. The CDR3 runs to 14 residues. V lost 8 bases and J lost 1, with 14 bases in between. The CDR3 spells CASLGAGHNYGYTF. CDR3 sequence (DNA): TGCGCCAGCTTGGGGGCCGGACATAACTATGGCTACACCTTC.

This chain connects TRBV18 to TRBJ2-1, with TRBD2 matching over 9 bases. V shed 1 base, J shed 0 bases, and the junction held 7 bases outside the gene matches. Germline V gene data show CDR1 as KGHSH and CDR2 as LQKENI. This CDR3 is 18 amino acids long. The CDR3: CASSPLAGVTRSYNEQFF. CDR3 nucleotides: TGTGCCAGCTCACCACTAGCGGGAGTCACGCGCTCCTACAATGAGCAGTTCTTC.